A selection of T cell receptor beta chains follows, all from one sample in a study of blood T cell repertoires in COVID-19. Produced via immunoSEQ multiplex PCR; TCRdb's table is partial and in-frame only. The table shows about 60,000 clones, with roughly 80% occurring only once. What was sequenced was peripheral blood. The source of these receptors is a man in his sixties with acute or convalescent COVID-19. Each CDR3 is given without its conserved first and last residue. D genes are given only for firm matches.

CDR3,J,V,D
AWRDLGYGYT,TRBJ1-2,TRBV30,-
ASSLAAGRVQSTYGYT,TRBJ1-2,TRBV5-1,-
ASSGTPERGYT,TRBJ1-2,TRBV12-3/TRBV12-4,-
ASSLGAGNTIY,TRBJ1-3,TRBV5-1,-
ASSLYRVPEQY,TRBJ2-7,TRBV5-6,-
ASTRDRAYGYT,TRBJ1-2,TRBV19,TRBD1
ASSIGQGSDTQY,TRBJ2-3,TRBV19,-
ASSLQGNYGYT,TRBJ1-2,TRBV6-6,-
ASSQDLHINYGYT,TRBJ1-2,TRBV4-3,-
ASSSAPLTAGQGQPQH,TRBJ1-5,TRBV7-6,-
ASSQDGGLGSHGYT,TRBJ1-2,TRBV4-3,-
ASSLQQGELAKNIQY,TRBJ2-4,TRBV4-2,TRBD1
ASSRGTRVVVSTEAF,TRBJ1-1,TRBV19,-
ASQKGRGQGLETQY,TRBJ2-5,TRBV19,TRBD1
ASRAGTGNTEAF,TRBJ1-1,TRBV10-1,TRBD1
ASSTGTGLFSTEAF,TRBJ1-1,TRBV19,TRBD1
ASSPVRNHYEQY,TRBJ2-7,TRBV3-1/TRBV3-2,-
ASSENVGTGMNTEAF,TRBJ1-1,TRBV5-1,TRBD1
ASSSGQGRYGYT,TRBJ1-2,TRBV7-2,TRBD1
ASSLAGNTEAF,TRBJ1-1,TRBV5-1,-
ATSASGQGGKLF,TRBJ1-4,TRBV24-1,TRBD1
ASSPEQGSYEQY,TRBJ2-7,TRBV7-9,TRBD1
ASSLSPFPQPQH,TRBJ1-5,TRBV5-5,-
ASSPRQGAYEQY,TRBJ2-7,TRBV7-2,TRBD1
ASSIRQGHSTQY,TRBJ2-3,TRBV5-6,TRBD1
AWTPGGKRGYT,TRBJ1-2,TRBV30,TRBD1
ASTRTGGPNQPQH,TRBJ1-5,TRBV19,TRBD1
ASTARGGKNTEAF,TRBJ1-1,TRBV2,-
ASSYSTSGANEQF,TRBJ2-1,TRBV6-2/TRBV6-3,TRBD2
AWSVLTGNNSPLH,TRBJ1-6,TRBV30,TRBD1
AISLDPGNSPLH,TRBJ1-6,TRBV10-3,-
ASRREALQETQY,TRBJ2-5,TRBV5-8,-
ASSQAWGQVNSPLH,TRBJ1-6,TRBV4-2,TRBD1
ASTRWGGARGYT,TRBJ1-2,TRBV5-6,-
ASSSNQGRYTGELF,TRBJ2-2,TRBV19,-
ASSAERGKETQY,TRBJ2-5,TRBV2,TRBD2
ASRQVGASYEQY,TRBJ2-7,TRBV27,-
ASSEGQGRAKNIQY,TRBJ2-4,TRBV6-1,TRBD1
ASSYSGQGVGYT,TRBJ1-2,TRBV6-2/TRBV6-3,TRBD1
ASSLDRDQPQH,TRBJ1-5,TRBV7-8,-
ASSFGGGDRTDTQY,TRBJ2-3,TRBV9,-
ASSSTGGGYT,TRBJ1-2,TRBV5-1,-
ASSLTSLTGELF,TRBJ2-2,TRBV6-4,-
ASSELPGAEQF,TRBJ2-1,TRBV10-1,-
ASSLTQGARQPQH,TRBJ1-5,TRBV7-2,TRBD1
ASSQEYRAANTGELF,TRBJ2-2,TRBV4-1,-
ASRRGQGRAEAF,TRBJ1-1,TRBV6-5,TRBD1
ASSVGLAGSDTQY,TRBJ2-3,TRBV9,TRBD2
ASSEASPRGTDTQY,TRBJ2-3,TRBV10-1,-
ASSFRNTEAF,TRBJ1-1,TRBV5-4,-
AWSTPGQGEAQY,TRBJ2-4,TRBV30,TRBD1
ASSRGGPSSPLH,TRBJ1-6,TRBV7-8,-
ASSHGTEGSPLH,TRBJ1-6,TRBV13,TRBD1
ASSSDRSSTDTQY,TRBJ2-3,TRBV7-2,-
ASSPRAELNGYT,TRBJ1-2,TRBV11-2,-
ASSKEQGDNQPQH,TRBJ1-5,TRBV21-1,-
ASSWTGVGTDTQY,TRBJ2-3,TRBV5-1,TRBD1
ASSLVGVPTIGNTIY,TRBJ1-3,TRBV5-1,-
ASSRGDRAGNQPQH,TRBJ1-5,TRBV6-2/TRBV6-3,TRBD1